Below, 7 T cell receptor beta chains from the same sample are listed, as sequenced in a study of neoadjuvant anti-PD-1 for oral cavity cancer. TCRdb's table, derived via immunoSEQ multiplex PCR, lists solely in-frame clones and lacks some. Of approximately 7,600 clones listed, around 53% are singletons. Sequencing was performed on tumor tissue, taken before nivolumab (anti-PD-1) treatment. The receptors shown here come from a person between 40 and 79 years old with oral cavity squamous cell carcinoma.

The rearrangement uses TRBV27 and TRBJ2-3, with unresolved D. Germline CDR1 reads MNHEY; CDR2 reads SMNVEV (reference sequence). The CDR3 covers 12 residues. V was shortened by 6 bases and J by 6 bases, with 10 bases between the two germline ends. CDR3 sequence: CASSLLGDTQYF. For the CDR3, the DNA is TGTGCCAGCAGCCTTCTAGGCGATACGCAGTATTTT.

The rearrangement links TRBV13 to TRBJ1-1, with 7 bases fitting TRBD1. The junction had 3 bases not matched to a gene; V was cut back by 2 bases and J by 3 bases. The V gene's germline CDR1 is PRHDT and CDR2 FYEKMQ (reference sequence). This CDR3 has 14 amino acids. CDR3 amino acids: CASSLKTGDTEAFF. The CDR3 nucleotides read TGTGCCAGCAGCTTAAAAACAGGGGACACTGAAGCTTTCTTT.

V and J are TRBV6-5 and TRBJ1-4; no clear D. Germline CDR1 and CDR2: MNHEY and SVGAGI. The ends were cut back, 7 bases at V and 0 bases at J, with 9 bases in the middle. This CDR3 comprises 14 residues. The CDR3 is CASTLSPTNEKLFF. As DNA, the CDR3 is TGTGCCAGCACCCTTAGCCCAACTAATGAAAAACTGTTTTTT.

The gene calls are TRBV19 and TRBJ2-1; TRBD2 is a possible D gene (5 bases). This CDR3 contains 14 residues. Trimming shortened V by 0 bases and J by 6 bases, and 9 bases separated the two germline ends. Germline V gene lookup returns CDR1 LNHDA and CDR2 SQIVND (reference sequence). The CDR3 DNA reads as TGTGCCAGTAGTATAGATGAGGAGGTCAATGAGCAGTTCTTC. Protein sequence: CASSIDEEVNEQFF.

The chain couples TRBV5-1 to TRBJ2-7, with 8 positions matching TRBD2. The CDR3 loop spans 16 amino acids. From germline, CDR1 is SGHRS and CDR2 YFSETQ. Trimming at V came to 5 bases and at J to 0 bases, leaving 10 bases not matched to a gene. CDR3 in amino acids: CASSSGTSGVSYEQYF. DNA of the CDR3: TGCGCCAGCAGTTCCGGGACTAGTGGGGTCTCCTACGAGCAGTACTTC.

This clone was seen more than once but under ten times. The genes are TRBV6-1 and TRBJ1-5; 7 bases match TRBD1. This CDR3 spans 14 amino acids. CDR1 and CDR2 (germline): MNHNS, SASEGT. V lost 10 bases, J lost 9 bases, and 15 bases stayed unmatched. The CDR3: CAIHLEGAGSPQHF. In DNA form, the CDR3 reads TGTGCCATCCACTTAGAGGGGGCTGGGTCGCCCCAGCATTTT.

This chain connects TRBV7-8 to TRBJ2-3; a possible D gene is TRBD1 (5 bases). Germline V gene lookup returns CDR1 SGHVS and CDR2 FQNEAQ. The CDR3 is 13 amino acids. Trimming cost V 3 bases and J 2 bases, with 6 bases left between them. The CDR3 DNA reads as TGTGCCAGCAGCTTTGGGGCCACAGATACGCAGTATTTT. It specifies CASSFGATDTQYF.